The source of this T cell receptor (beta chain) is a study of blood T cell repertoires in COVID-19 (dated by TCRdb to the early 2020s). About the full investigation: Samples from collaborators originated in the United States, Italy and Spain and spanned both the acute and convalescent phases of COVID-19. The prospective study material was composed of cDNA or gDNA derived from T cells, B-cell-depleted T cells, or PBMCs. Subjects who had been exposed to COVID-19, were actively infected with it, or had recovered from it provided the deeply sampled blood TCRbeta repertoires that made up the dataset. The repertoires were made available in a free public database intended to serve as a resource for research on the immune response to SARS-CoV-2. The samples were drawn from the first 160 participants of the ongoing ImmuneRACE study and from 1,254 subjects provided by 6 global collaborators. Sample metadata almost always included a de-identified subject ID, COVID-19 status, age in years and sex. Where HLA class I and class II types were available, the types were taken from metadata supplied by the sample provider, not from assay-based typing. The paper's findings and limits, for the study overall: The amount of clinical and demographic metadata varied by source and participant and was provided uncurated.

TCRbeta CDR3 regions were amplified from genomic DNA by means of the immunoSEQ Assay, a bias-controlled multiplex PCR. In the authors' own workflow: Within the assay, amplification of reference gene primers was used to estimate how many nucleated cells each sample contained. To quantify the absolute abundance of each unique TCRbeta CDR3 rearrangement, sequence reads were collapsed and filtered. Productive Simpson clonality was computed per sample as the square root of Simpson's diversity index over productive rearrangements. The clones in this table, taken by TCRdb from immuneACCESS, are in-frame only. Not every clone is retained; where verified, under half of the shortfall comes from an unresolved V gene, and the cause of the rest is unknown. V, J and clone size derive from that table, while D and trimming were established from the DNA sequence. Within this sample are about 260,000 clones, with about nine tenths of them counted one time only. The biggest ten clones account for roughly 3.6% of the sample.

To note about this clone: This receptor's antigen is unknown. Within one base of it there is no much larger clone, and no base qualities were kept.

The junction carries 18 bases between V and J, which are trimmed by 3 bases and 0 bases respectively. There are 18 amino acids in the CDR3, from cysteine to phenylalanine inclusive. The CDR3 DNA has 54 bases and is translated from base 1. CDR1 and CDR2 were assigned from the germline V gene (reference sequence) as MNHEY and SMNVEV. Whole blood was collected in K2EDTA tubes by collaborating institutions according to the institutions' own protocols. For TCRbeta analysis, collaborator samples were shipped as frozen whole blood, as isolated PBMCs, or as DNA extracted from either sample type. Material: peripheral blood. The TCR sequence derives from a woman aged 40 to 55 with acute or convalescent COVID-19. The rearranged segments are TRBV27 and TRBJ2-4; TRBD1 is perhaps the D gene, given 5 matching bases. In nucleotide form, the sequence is TGTGCCAGCAGTTTTAAAGGGGAACGAAAACTAGCCAAAAACATTCAGTACTTC. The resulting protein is CASSFKGERKLAKNIQYF.